The 21 T cell receptor beta chains below come from one sample, sequenced in a study of molecular identifiers for immune sequencing clone quantification. TCRdb independently ran MiXCR on the PCR reads; one entry per CDR3 protein. This sample has around 480,000 distinct CDR3 sequences, with less than 30% found just once. Sequenced input: naive CD8+ T cells from blood, with Jurkat cell RNA spiked in. Subset of the sample: FACS-sorted CD8+CD4-CCR7+CD45RA+ naive T cells. These receptors were taken from a human donor in good health. Some libraries in this study had Jurkat cell RNA spiked in.

This clonotype appeared a few times. The chain recombines TRBV6-5 with TRBJ1-1; D gene unclear. Germline assignment: CDR1 MNHEY and CDR2 SVGAGI. Trimming shortened V by 2 bases and J by 0 bases, and 10 bases separated the two germline ends. This CDR3 has 15 residues. In DNA, the CDR3 is TGTGCCAGCAGTTACGGGAACCACCTGAACACTGAAGCTTTCTTT. Translation gives CASSYGNHLNTEAFF.

Only a few counts were recorded for this clonotype. The CDR3 loop is CSVISMNTEAFF. CDR3 nucleotide sequence: TGCAGTGTCATTTCCATGAACACTGAAGCTTTCTTT. This chain links TRBV20-1 with TRBJ1-1, with D uncertain. With 7 bases removed from V and 0 bases from J, the gap between germline ends came to 9 bases. This CDR3 spans 12 amino acids. Germline V CDR1 and CDR2: DFQATT, SNEGSKA (reference sequence).

Note on this clonotype: This sequence may be a read error, since a much larger clone differs from it by one base. A read error is likely, as this CDR3 ends without the conserved phenylalanine or tryptophan. The rearrangement uses TRBV29-1 and TRBJ1-4, with TRBD1 matching 7 bases. The V gene end was trimmed by 5 bases and the J gene end by 0 bases; junction bases not matched to a gene: 6. The CDR3 totals 15 residues. Germline loops: CDR1 SQVTM, CDR2 ANQGSEA. The CDR3 DNA follows: TGCAGCGTTCCAGCCGGGACAGCAACTAATGAAAAACTGTTTGTT. Its translation: CSVPAGTATNEKLFV.

V and J are TRBV7-9 and TRBJ1-1, with D perhaps matching TRBD1 (6 bases). There are 15 residues in the CDR3. From germline, CDR1 is SEHNR and CDR2 FQNEAQ (reference sequence). V was pared by 5 bases and J by 8 bases, with 21 bases between. The CDR3 DNA follows: TGTGCCAGCAGCCGGGAAATAAAACTCCAGGGGGAAGCTTTCTTT. This encodes CASSREIKLQGEAFF.

The chain employs TRBV20-1 and TRBJ1-4; D may be TRBD1 (5 bases). CDR1 and CDR2 (germline): DFQATT, SNEGSKA (reference sequence). The V and J ends lost 5 bases and 8 bases respectively, with 24 bases between them. The CDR3 covers 16 residues. Here the CDR3 DNA reads TGCAGTGCTGGTGGTTTTATTGACAGTAGGAAGGAAAAACTGTTTTTT. Its translation: CSAGGFIDSRKEKLFF.

Details on this clonotype: A much larger clone is a single base away; this may be a read error. The V gene is TRBV7-2, the J gene TRBJ2-3; TRBD1 or TRBD2 may be the D gene (5 bases each). The CDR3 loop spans 16 amino acids. The germline V gene encodes CDR1 SGHTA and CDR2 FQGNSA. The CDR3 nucleotides read TGTGCCAGCAGCCAAGTACTATGGGGGAGCGCAGATGCGCAGTATTTT. It yields the protein CASSQVLWGSADAQYF.

This clonotype was observed many times. The chain couples TRBV5-1 to TRBJ2-2, with 10 positions matching TRBD1. The CDR3 length is 16 residues. CDR1 is SGHRS, CDR2 YFSETQ, per germline. Trimming took 0 bases from V and 5 from J; bases not matched to a gene: 4. In DNA, the CDR3 is TGCGCCAGCAGCTTGGACGGGACAGGGGTGACCGGGGAGCTGTTTTTT. Amino acid sequence: CASSLDGTGVTGELFF.

This clonotype was detected a few times. The chain couples TRBV12-3 or TRBV12-4 to TRBJ2-7; D ambiguous. The V gene lost 8 bases and the J gene lost 5 bases, with 7 bases spanning the gap. The CDR3 totals 10 residues. The CDR3 spells CASGGDEQYF. The CDR3 nucleotides are TGTGCCAGCGGTGGGGACGAGCAGTACTTC.

This chain joins TRBV25-1 and TRBJ2-6, with D unresolved. V gave up 4 bases and J gave up 0 bases, with 13 bases separating them. From germline, CDR1 is MGHDK and CDR2 SYGVNS. There are 17 residues in the CDR3. CDR3 nucleotides: TGTGCCAGCAGTGGAGCAGAGTTTAGCTCTGGGGCCAACGTCCTGACTTTC. It codes for CASSGAEFSSGANVLTF.

The chain uses TRBV11-2 and TRBJ2-2; TRBD2 aligns across 8 bases. V shed 7 bases, J shed 1 base, and the junction held 5 bases outside the gene matches. The CDR3 runs 15 residues. Germline assignment: CDR1 SGHAT and CDR2 FQNNGV. Here the CDR3 DNA reads TGTGCCAGCACCGTTAGCGGGGAGAACACCGGGGAGCTGTTTTTT. It codes for CASTVSGENTGELFF.

Comment on this clonotype: Compared with germline, one end of the junction differs, possibly owing to a read error. The CDR3 bases are TGTGCCAACAGTGAAGTGCTAGCGCCATACAATGAGCAGTTCTTC. This translates into CANSEVLAPYNEQFF. This chain links TRBV2 with TRBJ2-1; TRBD2 is a possible D gene (6 bases). CDR1 SNHLY and CDR2 FYNNEI come from the germline V gene. The length of the CDR3 is 15 residues.

On this clonotype itself: A read error may explain this, as a much larger clone is one base away. CDR3 in amino acids: CASSDRPGPQLQHF. For the CDR3, the DNA is TGTGCCAGCAGCGACCGACCTGGCCCTCAGCTCCAGCATTTT. The J gene is TRBJ1-5, the V gene TRBV9; D not certain. CDR3 size: 14 residues. Germline lookup yields CDR1 SGDLS and CDR2 YYNGEE.

This clonotype was detected ten times or more. The chain employs TRBV6-1 and TRBJ1-1; a possible D gene is TRBD1 (6 bases). The CDR3 extends over 12 amino acids. CDR1 is MNHNS and CDR2 is SASEGT in the germline V gene. The V and J ends lost 6 bases and 3 bases respectively, with 8 bases between them. In DNA form, the CDR3 reads TGTGCCAGCAGACAGGGCTACACTGAAGCTTTCTTT. This gives the protein CASRQGYTEAFF.

The V and J genes are TRBV28 and TRBJ2-5, with 7 bases matching TRBD2. CDR1 is MDHEN and CDR2 is SYDVKM in the germline V gene. This CDR3 is built from 15 residues. After removal of 3 bases from V and 3 bases from J, the junction contained 7 bases not matched to a gene. CDR3 sequence: CASSFPAGDKETQYF. The CDR3 nucleotides are TGTGCCAGCAGTTTTCCTGCGGGAGACAAAGAGACCCAGTACTTC.

This clonotype was counted a few times. This sequence joins TRBV19 and TRBJ2-3; D perhaps matches TRBD2 (6 bases). V was cut by 3 bases and J by 2 bases, with 12 bases left in between. Per the germline V gene, CDR1 is LNHDA and CDR2 is SQIVND (reference sequence). CDR3 length equals 15 residues. The CDR3 DNA reads TGTGCCAGTAGTATCCTGGGAGGCTCCACAGATACGCAGTATTTT. Protein sequence: CASSILGGSTDTQYF.

V and J are TRBV7-9 and TRBJ2-1; no definite D call. Per germline, CDR1 SEHNR and CDR2 FQNEAQ (reference sequence). Trimming pared 0 bases from V and 6 bases from J, leaving 12 bases between. The CDR3 loop spans 15 amino acids. The CDR3 nucleotides read TGTGCCAGCAGCTTAGCGGGGTCTCTCTTCAATGAGCAGTTCTTC. Translating it yields CASSLAGSLFNEQFF.

Note on this clonotype: This may come from a read error, since a much larger clone is one base off. V and J are TRBV10-3 and TRBJ2-4; TRBD1 aligns across 9 bases. There are 14 residues in the CDR3. CDR1 and CDR2 from the germline V gene are ENHRY and SYGVKD. CDR3 sequence reads: CAIAGQGSKNILYF. The CDR3 DNA is TGTGCCATCGCCGGACAGGGGTCCAAAAACATTCTGTACTTC.

The V gene is TRBV30, the J gene TRBJ2-7; D possibly corresponds to TRBD2 (5 bases). This CDR3 is built from 19 residues. Trimming removed 2 bases from V and 2 bases from J, with 28 bases in between. Germline-derived CDR1 and CDR2 are GTSNPN and SVGIG (reference sequence). The CDR3 DNA follows: TGTGCCTGGAGTCGCATATTAGGAGGTCATACCCATTCGACCTACGAGCAGTACTTC. It translates to CAWSRILGGHTHSTYEQYF. The full variable domain, rest sourced from reference TRBV30 and TRBJ2-7, is SQTIHQWPATLVQPVGSPLSLECTVEGTSNPNLYWYRQAAGRGLQLLFYSVGIGQISSEVPQNLSASRPQDRQFILSSKKLLLSDSGFYLCAWSRILGGHTHSTYEQYFGPGTRLTVT.

This clonotype occurred a few times. The chain is built from TRBV6-5 and TRBJ2-3, with D possibly being TRBD1 or TRBD2 (5 bases each). Germline CDR1 reads MNHEY; CDR2 reads SVGAGI. Trimming took 5 bases from V and 2 from J, leaving 17 bases between them. The CDR3 runs to 16 residues. This CDR3 reads CASSESGTDVTDTQYF. CDR3 DNA sequence: TGTGCCAGCAGTGAATCCGGGACGGATGTCACAGATACGCAGTATTTT.

This clonotype has at least ten counts. The chain links TRBV7-9 to TRBJ1-1; D is ambiguous. The CDR3 consists of 14 residues. The V and J ends lost 2 bases and 1 base respectively, with 8 bases between them. CDR1 is SEHNR and CDR2 is FQNEAQ in the germline V gene (reference sequence). CDR3 in amino acids: CASSLKNPNTEAFF. The DNA of the CDR3 is TGTGCCAGCAGCTTAAAGAACCCGAACACTGAAGCTTTCTTT.

This clonotype was seen many times. This sequence joins TRBV7-2 and TRBJ2-7, with 7 positions matching TRBD1. Germline loops: CDR1 SGHTA, CDR2 FQGNSA. The CDR3 is 14 amino acids. Trimming cost V 3 bases and J 6 bases; bases outside gene matches: 8. CDR3 coding DNA: TGTGCCAGCAGCTTTCTGGGCAGGGGGTCCGAGCAGTACTTC. Protein sequence: CASSFLGRGSEQYF.